This TCR beta chain was documented in a study of chemoradiotherapy in HPV16-positive cancers. Germline values: CDR1 SGHRS, CDR2 YFSETQ. The CDR3 contains 14 residues. V dropped 4 bases and J dropped 7; count of bases not matched to a gene: 7. Repertoires were generated with immunoSEQ multiplex PCR, while TCRdb's copy carries only in-frame clones and drops some. The sample records some 16,000 clones, just under 80% being singletons. The clonotype comes from a human donor with HPV-associated anogenital cancer. This specimen was acquired from a patient who underwent chemoradiotherapy. The chain combines TRBV5-1 with TRBJ2-2; 7 nucleotides line up with TRBD2. The CDR3 bases are TGCGCCAGCAGCCCGGCGGGGGTTGTCGGGGAGCTGTTTTTT. Translation gives CASSPAGVVGELFF.